The next 23 T cell receptor beta chains were all read from a single sample in a study of CD8 T cells in ankylosing spondylitis (dated by TCRdb to the late 2010s). Library preparation employed 5' RACE. TCRdb shows the sequencer as Illumina HiSeq 2500. TCRdb took the public reads, trimmed them with fastp at Q25, ran MiXCR for clone calling and kept in-frame beta chains. Rows merge per CDR3 protein into single entries with the most common DNA and genes. The sample yields more than 150,000 distinct CDR3 sequences; roughly 20% were counted once. The top ten hold around 4.7% of the sample. The sample comprised blood, either unsorted or a sorted T cell fraction (not recorded which). The receptors shown here come from a male donor aged 5 to 30 with ankylosing spondylitis or in good health (not recorded which). Donor details come from another sample of the same person, matched by shared clones.

The rearrangement joins TRBV29-1 to TRBJ2-1; 11 bases align to TRBD2. This CDR3 has 14 amino acids. Germline CDR1 is SQVTM and CDR2 is ANQGSEA. V trimming: 6 bases; J trimming: 10 bases; junction bases outside the gene matches: 11. In nucleotides, the CDR3 is TGCAGCGTCTCCCCGGGACTAGCGGTCCGGGAGCAGTTCTTC. Encoded protein: CSVSPGLAVREQFF.

This clonotype showed up many times. The J gene is TRBJ1-1, the V gene TRBV20-1, with D hard to call. This CDR3 contains 17 residues. The germline V and J ends were trimmed by 6 bases and 2 bases, with 25 bases remaining between them. Germline lookup yields CDR1 DFQATT and CDR2 SNEGSKA (reference sequence). The CDR3 region has the DNA TGCAGTGCCCCCTCAGGCCCAAGATTAAGGTCCAACACTGAAGCTTTCTTT. This sequence encodes CSAPSGPRLRSNTEAFF.

This clonotype was found many times. The rearrangement uses TRBV5-6 and TRBJ2-7; D unclear. Germline V gene data show CDR1 as SGHDT and CDR2 as YYEEEE. The CDR3 spans 13 residues. Trimming stripped 1 base from V and 4 bases from J, with 9 bases between. CDR3 loop: CASSLFVSYEQYF. Written as DNA, the CDR3 is TGTGCCAGCAGCTTGTTTGTGTCTTACGAGCAGTACTTC.

V is TRBV3-1 and J is TRBJ2-7; TRBD2 agrees at 10 bases. The CDR3 contains 15 residues. With 3 bases clipped from V and 5 bases from J, the junction kept 7 bases outside the gene matches. CDR1 and CDR2 from the germline V gene are LGHDT and YNNKEL (reference sequence). The CDR3 coding sequence is TGTGCCAGCAGCCAGGATACTAGCGGGATGAACGAGCAGTACGTC. Amino acid sequence: CASSQDTSGMNEQYV.

This clonotype has at least ten counts. The V call is TRBV28, the J call TRBJ2-1, with D possibly TRBD2 on 5 matching bases. There are 15 residues in the CDR3. Germline V gene sequence: CDR1 MDHEN, CDR2 SYDVKM. Trimming left V 6 bases short and J 5 bases short, with 17 bases between. This CDR3 is CASSPLALFDNEQFF. The CDR3 bases are TGTGCCAGCAGCCCTCTAGCTTTGTTCGACAATGAGCAGTTCTTC.

This clonotype was seen ten or more times. The chain employs TRBV5-1 and TRBJ1-1, with no clear D. The CDR3 sequence is 13 residues long. The germline V and J ends were trimmed by 0 bases and 9 bases, with 12 bases remaining between them. Per the germline V gene, CDR1 is SGHRS and CDR2 is YFSETQ. CDR3 loop: CASSLGARGQAFF. CDR3 DNA: TGCGCCAGCAGCTTGGGGGCTCGAGGGCAAGCTTTCTTT.

This clonotype was seen at least ten times. This chain uses TRBV6-5 with TRBJ1-3; 7 positions agree with TRBD1. The CDR3 loop spans 15 amino acids. Germline loops: CDR1 MNHEY, CDR2 SVGAGI. V gave up 5 bases and J gave up 3 bases; unmatched junction bases: 7. CDR3: CASSTPGGNGNTIYF. DNA for the CDR3: TGTGCCAGCAGTACCCCAGGGGGAAATGGAAACACCATATATTTT.

In its sample, this clonotype was seen many times. The chain recombines TRBV12-3 or TRBV12-4 with TRBJ2-5; tentatively, D is TRBD1 or TRBD2 (5 bases each). The CDR3 covers 13 residues. The ends were cut back, 8 bases at V and 3 bases at J, with 13 bases in the middle. CDR3 sequence reads: CASRTGRKETQYF. The CDR3 nucleotides are TGTGCCAGCCGAACGGGACGGAAAGAGACCCAGTACTTC.

This clonotype was observed at least ten times. The chain recombines TRBV29-1 with TRBJ2-1, with D possibly TRBD2 on 5 matching bases. CDR3 size: 15 residues. Trimming removed 4 bases at V and 4 bases at J, with 17 bases between. Germline V CDR1 and CDR2: SQVTM, ANQGSEA. The CDR3 loop is CSVAGETLLYNEQFF. The CDR3 nucleotides read TGCAGCGTTGCCGGGGAGACCTTACTTTACAATGAGCAGTTCTTC.

The V call is TRBV24-1, the J call TRBJ2-5, with D perhaps TRBD1 or TRBD2 (5 bases each). V shed 2 bases and J shed 7 bases, with 16 bases lying between them. The germline V gene has CDR1 KGHDR and CDR2 SFDVKD. CDR3 length equals 15 residues. CDR3 loop: CATSDSTTADGTQYF. The CDR3 DNA reads TGTGCCACCAGTGATTCAACGACAGCGGATGGGACCCAGTACTTC.

This clonotype was detected many times. The chain is built from TRBV7-8 and TRBJ1-1; no clear D. V was cut by 7 bases and J by 1 base, with 13 bases left in between. The CDR3 contains 14 residues. Germline V lookup: CDR1 SGHVS, CDR2 FQNEAQ. The CDR3 region is CASTAGQPNTEAFF. CDR3 bases: TGTGCCAGCACGGCCGGGCAGCCGAACACTGAAGCTTTCTTT. Combining the CDR3 with reference TRBV7-8 and TRBJ1-1 gives the whole variable domain GAGVSQSPRYKVAKRGQDVALRCDPISGHVSLFWYQQALGQGPEFLTYFQNEAQLDKSGLPSDRFFAERPEGSVSTLKIQRTQQEDSAVYLCASTAGQPNTEAFFGQGTRLTVV.

The chain combines TRBV2 with TRBJ2-3; no reliable D call. The V and J ends lost 7 bases and 1 base respectively, with 6 bases between them. Germline CDR1 SNHLY, CDR2 FYNNEI. The CDR3 extends over 12 amino acids. The CDR3 region is CASIARTDTQYF. Here the CDR3 DNA reads TGTGCCAGCATCGCCCGCACAGATACGCAGTATTTT.

This clonotype came up many times. The CDR3 DNA is TGTGCCAGCAGCTTAGTCAGGGGGCGAAGCACAGATACGCAGTATTTT. It codes for CASSLVRGRSTDTQYF. The rearrangement uses TRBV7-8 and TRBJ2-3, with 8 nucleotides matching TRBD1. Per germline, CDR1 SGHVS and CDR2 FQNEAQ. There are 16 residues in the CDR3. The V segment lost 1 base and the J segment 0 bases; nucleotides outside the gene matches: 3. Full variable domain (missing parts from reference TRBV7-8 and TRBJ2-3): GAGVSQSPRYKVAKRGQDVALRCDPISGHVSLFWYQQALGQGPEFLTYFQNEAQLDKSGLPSDRFFAERPEGSVSTLKIQRTQQEDSAVYLCASSLVRGRSTDTQYFGPGTRLTVL.

This clonotype was observed many times. The chain has TRBV4-3 and TRBJ1-5; D is uncertain. The CDR3 spans 13 residues. The ends were cut back, 0 bases at V and 7 bases at J, with 7 bases in the middle. In germline, CDR1 is LGHNA, CDR2 YSLEER. The CDR3 sequence: CASSQDRKQPQHF. CDR3 sequence (DNA): TGCGCCAGCAGCCAAGATAGGAAACAGCCCCAGCATTTT.

This clonotype was picked up many times. V is TRBV12-3 or TRBV12-4 and J is TRBJ2-5; D gene ambiguous. The V end was cut by 5 bases, the J end by 5 bases, with 6 bases between. This CDR3 has 11 residues. The CDR3 DNA is TGTGCCAGCAGTCCCTACGAGACCCAGTACTTC. Its translation: CASSPYETQYF.

This clonotype was recorded many times. The chain is built from TRBV6-2 or TRBV6-3 and TRBJ2-3; unclear D gene. V was cut by 0 bases and J by 2 bases, with 9 bases left in between. Germline V lookup: CDR1 MNHEY, CDR2 SVGEGT. The CDR3 totals 15 residues. In DNA, the CDR3 is TGTGCCAGCAGTTACTCAAAGATAAACACAGATACGCAGTATTTT. Translating gives CASSYSKINTDTQYF.

This clonotype was recorded at least ten times. The gene calls are TRBV7-6 and TRBJ2-1, with D possibly matching TRBD2 (5 bases). CDR3 size: 17 residues. Germline V gives CDR1 SGHVS, CDR2 FNYEAQ. Trimming stripped 4 bases from V and 9 bases from J, with 25 bases between. CDR3 sequence: CASSSTTPAAGVGEQFF. CDR3 bases: TGTGCCAGCAGCTCCACCACCCCAGCGGCTGGGGTCGGTGAGCAGTTCTTC.

This clonotype was found a few times. This chain joins TRBV27 and TRBJ2-7; D may correspond to TRBD1 or TRBD2 (5 bases each). The V end lost 6 bases, the J end lost 1 base, and 16 bases lay between the germline ends. CDR3 length: 15 amino acids. Germline-derived CDR1 and CDR2 are MNHEY and SMNVEV (reference sequence). CDR3 coding DNA: TGTGCCAGCAGCCCATGGGGCGGGTTGTCCTACGAGCAGTACTTC. It yields the protein CASSPWGGLSYEQYF.

This clonotype occurred many times. The chain carries TRBV27 and TRBJ1-1, with a possible D match to TRBD1 (6 bases). The CDR3 runs to 15 residues. From germline, CDR1 is MNHEY and CDR2 SMNVEV (reference sequence). V was pared by 4 bases and J by 2 bases, with 14 bases between. The CDR3 sequence is CASSSSAGANTEAFF. In nucleotides, the CDR3 is TGTGCCAGCAGTTCCTCGGCGGGGGCTAACACTGAAGCTTTCTTT.

This clonotype has a count of ten or more. The chain employs TRBV20-1 and TRBJ1-6; the D is unclear. The length of the CDR3 is 15 residues. From germline, CDR1 is DFQATT and CDR2 SNEGSKA (reference sequence). Trimming pared 0 bases from V and 3 bases from J, leaving 9 bases between. The CDR3 DNA reads TGCAGTGCTAGAGATCGGCAGCACTATAATTCACCCCTCCACTTT. Translating it yields CSARDRQHYNSPLHF.

This clonotype has at least ten counts. This sequence joins TRBV9 and TRBJ1-4; D uncertain. V lost 4 bases and J 3 bases, leaving 13 bases between the germline ends. The germline gives CDR1 SGDLS, CDR2 YYNGEE. The CDR3 loop spans 15 amino acids. CDR3 DNA sequence: TGTGCCAGCAGCACAACCCCCGGATCTAATGAAAAACTGTTTTTT. Its translation is CASSTTPGSNEKLFF. Complete variable domain (other parts from reference TRBV9 and TRBJ1-4): DSGVTQTPKHLITATGQRVTLRCSPRSGDLSVYWYQQSLDQGLQFLIQYYNGEERAKGNILERFSAQQFPDLHSELNLSSLELGDSALYFCASSTTPGSNEKLFFGSGTQLSVL.

This clonotype has a count of ten or more. The V call is TRBV15, the J call TRBJ2-3; D ambiguous. Germline V CDR1 and CDR2: LNHNV, YYDKDF (reference sequence). Trimming cost V 1 base and J 2 bases, with 13 bases left between them. The CDR3 is 16 residues long. The chain's CDR3 is CATSRGVVAVTDTQYF. CDR3 coding DNA: TGTGCCACCAGCAGAGGTGTGGTAGCAGTCACAGATACGCAGTATTTT. Filled out from reference TRBV15 and TRBJ2-3, the complete variable domain reads DAMVIQNPRYQVTQFGKPVTLSCSQTLNHNVMYWYQQKSSQAPKLLFHYYDKDFNNEADTPDNFQSRRPNTSFCFLDIRSPGLGDTAMYLCATSRGVVAVTDTQYFGPGTRLTVL.

This clonotype showed up many times. V and J are TRBV4-2 and TRBJ2-7; D call uncertain. The V end was cut by 0 bases, the J end by 1 base, with 7 bases between. The CDR3 is 14 amino acids. Germline CDR1 is LGHNA and CDR2 is YNFKEQ. In DNA, the CDR3 is TGTGCCAGCAGCCAAGAACCCAGTTCCTACGAGCAGTACTTC. This encodes CASSQEPSSYEQYF.